This T cell receptor beta chain emerged from a study of cytomegalovirus exposure and HLA in healthy donors. Regarding the study as a whole: Presence/absence analyses supposed approximately even sequencing depth among donors.

As for this clone: Its target is not known.

PCR used 60 Vbeta primers and 13 Jbeta primers. Generated by immunoSEQ multiplex PCR, the TCRdb table keeps only in-frame clones and is missing some. Of more than 70,000 clones listed, over 75% were seen once; the top ten hold roughly 5.4%. Germline CDR1 reads MDHEN; CDR2 reads SYDVKM. Trimming removed 6 bases from V and 2 bases from J; junction bases left unmatched: 6. The CDR3 consists of 14 residues. Sequencing was performed on PBMCs. This chain uses TRBV28 with TRBJ1-2, with 7 bases matching TRBD1. This TCR was sampled from a man aged 30-40 years in good health and CMV-seropositive. The DNA for the CDR3 is TGTGCCAGCAGAGCGACAGGGACGAACTATGGCTACACCTTC. Protein sequence: CASRATGTNYGYTF.